The 15 T cell receptor beta chains below come from one sample, sequenced in a study of T cell changes during pregnancy in multiple sclerosis. Produced via immunoSEQ multiplex PCR; TCRdb's table is partial and in-frame only. In the table there are roughly 93,000 clones, over 80% of which are singletons. This sample comprised peripheral blood, obtained after pregnancy. These receptors all stem from a female donor with multiple sclerosis, enrolled in a pregnancy study.

The V and J genes are TRBV27 and TRBJ1-1; D unresolved. V lost 6 bases, J lost 6 bases, and 8 bases lay in between. The length of the CDR3 is 11 residues. From germline, CDR1 is MNHEY and CDR2 SMNVEV (reference sequence). CDR3: CASRKEAEAFF. DNA for the CDR3: TGTGCCAGCAGGAAGGAGGCTGAAGCTTTCTTT.

This clone was observed a single time. The chain has TRBV30 and TRBJ1-6; 9 nucleotides align to TRBD1. Germline CDR1 is GTSNPN and CDR2 is SVGIG (reference sequence). V lost 3 bases, J lost 7 bases, and 1 base stayed unmatched. The CDR3 covers 13 residues. The CDR3 protein is CAWRGQGNSPLHF. The CDR3, as DNA: TGTGCCTGGAGGGGACAGGGAAATTCACCCCTCCACTTT.

J is TRBJ2-7 and V is TRBV27; TRBD1 matches at 8 bases. Germline-derived CDR1 and CDR2 are MNHEY and SMNVEV (reference sequence). The CDR3 runs 15 residues. V trimming: 6 bases; J trimming: 2 bases; junction bases outside the gene matches: 9. CDR3 DNA: TGTGCCAGCAGATCCGCGGGACAGGTGACCTACGAGCAGTACTTC. Encoded protein: CASRSAGQVTYEQYF.

This sequence joins TRBV7-2 and TRBJ2-3; D is perhaps TRBD1 (5 bases). This CDR3 contains 15 residues. Germline CDR1 SGHTA, CDR2 FQGNSA. V shed 4 bases and J shed 1 base, with 12 bases lying between them. In nucleotides, the CDR3 is TGTGCCAGCAGCTCCAACGGACATGGCACAGATACGCAGTATTTT. It yields the protein CASSSNGHGTDTQYF.

This clone occurred a few times. The chain is built from TRBV6-4 and TRBJ2-2, with TRBD1 identical over 9 bases. The CDR3 spans 14 residues. V was clipped by 5 bases and J by 5 bases; unmatched bases: 3. The V gene's germline CDR1 is MRHNA and CDR2 SNTAGT. The DNA of the CDR3 is TGTGCCAGCAGTAGGACAGGGGAGACCGGGGAGCTGTTTTTT. It translates to CASSRTGETGELFF.

This chain links TRBV25-1 with TRBJ2-1, with TRBD2 matching 11 bases. The V gene's germline CDR1 is MGHDK and CDR2 SYGVNS. This CDR3 spans 16 amino acids. The ends lost 0 bases at V and 5 bases at J; junction bases unmatched: 3. CDR3 amino acids: CASSEYALAGDNEQFF. The CDR3 nucleotides read TGTGCCAGCAGTGAATATGCACTAGCGGGAGACAATGAGCAGTTCTTC.

The chain links TRBV7-3 to TRBJ2-1, with a weak D call TRBD1 (6 bases). The CDR3 is 16 residues long. The ends were cut back, 1 base at V and 2 bases at J, with 12 bases in the middle. Looked up from germline, CDR1 is SGHTA and CDR2 is FQGTGA. The CDR3 DNA reads TGTGCCAGCAGCTTAAGAATGCAGGGGACCTACAATGAGCAGTTCTTC. This codes for CASSLRMQGTYNEQFF.

This clone was seen ten or more times. The sample contains more than one DNA sequence encoding this CDR3. CDR3 in DNA: TGCAGCGTGGAGACAGGGGGAGGCACTGAAGCTTTCTTT. Translated, it gives CSVETGGGTEAFF. V and J are TRBV29-1 and TRBJ1-1; TRBD1 agrees at 9 bases. V trimming: 6 bases; J trimming: 4 bases; junction bases outside the gene matches: 6. CDR1 SQVTM and CDR2 ANQGSEA come from the germline V gene. This CDR3 spans 13 amino acids.

This rearrangement joins TRBV16 to TRBJ1-6; weak D call: TRBD1 (5 bases). This CDR3 region has 20 residues. From germline, CDR1 is KGHSY and CDR2 FQNENV. V lost 4 bases, J lost 0 bases, and 22 bases lay in between. For the CDR3, the DNA is TGTGCCAGCAGCCGCGGGACCGTGAGGAGAGTCAGCTCCTATAATTCACCCCTCCACTTT. Encoded protein: CASSRGTVRRVSSYNSPLHF.

The V and J genes are TRBV9 and TRBJ2-3, with a tentative D call TRBD1 (6 bases). In germline, CDR1 is SGDLS, CDR2 YYNGEE. V lost 4 bases and J lost 2, with 11 bases in between. This CDR3 contains 14 residues. CDR3: CASSPRTATDTQYF. The CDR3 nucleotides read TGTGCCAGCAGCCCGCGGACAGCCACAGATACGCAGTATTTT.

The chain couples TRBV15 to TRBJ1-2; D perhaps matches TRBD1 (5 bases). The CDR3 spans 15 residues. V was shortened by 0 bases and J by 0 bases, with 8 bases between the two germline ends. Looked up from germline, CDR1 is LNHNV and CDR2 is YYDKDF (reference sequence). The CDR3 reads CATSRDRVTNYGYTF. Here the CDR3 DNA reads TGTGCCACCAGCAGAGACAGGGTAACTAACTATGGCTACACCTTC. The variable domain in full, completed from reference TRBV15 and TRBJ1-2, reads DAMVIQNPRYQVTQFGKPVTLSCSQTLNHNVMYWYQQKSSQAPKLLFHYYDKDFNNEADTPDNFQSRRPNTSFCFLDIRSPGLGDTAMYLCATSRDRVTNYGYTFGSGTRLTVV.

The count of this clone is one. The chain employs TRBV6-5 and TRBJ1-1, with 8 bases lining up with TRBD1. The CDR3 consists of 13 residues. J lost 1 base, V lost 8 bases, and 3 bases had no gene match. Germline CDR1 reads MNHEY; CDR2 reads SVGAGI. CDR3 DNA: TGTGCCAGCCAGGGACAGGAGAACACTGAAGCTTTCTTT. Translation gives CASQGQENTEAFF.

The genes are TRBV5-1 and TRBJ1-1; D may be TRBD1 (5 bases). Trimming pared 7 bases from V and 3 bases from J, leaving 19 bases between. Germline lookup yields CDR1 SGHRS and CDR2 YFSETQ. CDR3 size: 15 residues. The CDR3 DNA reads as TGCGCCAGCTCCCCGGGGGGGACGGGGGACACTGAAGCTTTCTTT. Translating gives CASSPGGTGDTEAFF.

This clone came up once. This chain connects TRBV5-4 to TRBJ1-1; TRBD1 agrees at 7 bases. Trimming took 1 base from V and 3 from J; bases not matched to a gene: 6. The length of the CDR3 is 15 residues. Germline CDR1 reads SGHNT; CDR2 reads YYREEE (reference sequence). The CDR3 bases are TGTGCCAGCAGCTTGAATGTCCAGGGGGACACTGAAGCTTTCTTT. Protein product: CASSLNVQGDTEAFF.

This rearrangement joins TRBV5-3 to TRBJ1-5; D gene uncertain. TRBV5-3 is an ORF, with its function uncertain. V dropped 3 bases and J dropped 6 bases, with 10 bases sitting between them. The CDR3 sequence is 13 residues long. CDR3 loop: CARSSSSRQPQHF. CDR3 DNA: TGTGCCAGAAGCTCTTCGAGCCGTCAGCCCCAGCATTTT.